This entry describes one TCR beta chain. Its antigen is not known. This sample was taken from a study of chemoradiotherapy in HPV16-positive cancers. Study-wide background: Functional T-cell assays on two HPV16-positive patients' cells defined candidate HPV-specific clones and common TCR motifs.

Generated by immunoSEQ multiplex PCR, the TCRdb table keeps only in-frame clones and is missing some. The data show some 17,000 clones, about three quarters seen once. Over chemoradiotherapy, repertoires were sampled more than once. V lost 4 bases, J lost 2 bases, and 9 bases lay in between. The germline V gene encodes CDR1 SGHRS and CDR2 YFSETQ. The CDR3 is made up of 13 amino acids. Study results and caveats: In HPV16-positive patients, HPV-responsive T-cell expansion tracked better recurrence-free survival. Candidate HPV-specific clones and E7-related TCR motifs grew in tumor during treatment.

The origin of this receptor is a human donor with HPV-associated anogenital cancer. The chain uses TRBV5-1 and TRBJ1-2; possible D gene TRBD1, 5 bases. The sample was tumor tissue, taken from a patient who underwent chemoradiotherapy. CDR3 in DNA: TGCGCCAGCAGCGAGGACACCAACTATGGCTACACCTTC. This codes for CASSEDTNYGYTF.